The 16 T cell receptor beta chains presented below share a single source sample, sequenced in a study of cytomegalovirus exposure and HLA in healthy donors (dated by TCRdb to about 2017). The receptor library was made with the immunoSEQ multiplex PCR assay. For the multiplex PCR, a mixture combining 60 forward primers for TCR Vbeta segments and 13 reverse primers for TCR Jbeta segments was used. TCRdb re-hosts the immuneACCESS table, in-frame sequences only. Its copies lack some clones; in the studies checked, an unresolved V gene accounts for under half of them, and the cause for the rest is not known. This sample is represented by about 84,000 clones; roughly 61% of them were singletons. The ten largest clones add up to about 15% of the sample. Sequencing was performed on PBMCs. Every receptor here comes from a woman aged 35 to 49 in good health and CMV-seropositive.

CDR3 nucleotide sequence: TGTGCCAGCAGCTCAGAGACTAGCGGAGGCTCCTACAATGAGCAGTTCTTC. Its translation: CASSSETSGGSYNEQFF. This chain connects TRBV7-3 to TRBJ2-1; 9 bases fit TRBD2. The CDR3 length is 17 residues. Germline trimming cut 4 bases from V and 0 bases from J; bases unmatched to any gene: 7. The germline V gene has CDR1 SGHTA and CDR2 FQGTGA.

The V call is TRBV1, the J call TRBJ2-3; the tabulated D call, TRBD2, remains unverified against the DNA. TRBV1 corresponds to a pseudogene. The CDR3 covers 15 residues. CDR3 sequence (DNA): TGCACCAGCAGCCCCGGGACTCCAAACACAGATACGCAGTATTTT. It yields the protein CTSSPGTPNTDTQYF.

This clone appeared a single time. This chain links TRBV5-4 with TRBJ2-2, with D possibly matching TRBD2 (6 bases). Germline V gene data show CDR1 as SGHNT and CDR2 as YYREEE (reference sequence). The CDR3 has 16 amino acids. Trimming removed 0 bases at V and 5 bases at J, with 14 bases between. The CDR3 nucleotides read TGTGCCAGCAGCTTGGGGGGGGTAGGGCAGACCGGGGAGCTGTTTTTT. Its translation: CASSLGGVGQTGELFF.

The DNA of the CDR3 is TGTGCCAGCAGCCGCCGAATAGATTTAGTCTCTGGAAACACCATATATTTT. Translation gives CASSRRIDLVSGNTIYF. The J gene is TRBJ1-3, the V gene TRBV14; no reliable D call. The CDR3 is 17 amino acids. Per germline, CDR1 SGHDN and CDR2 FVKESK. The V and J ends lost 4 bases and 0 bases respectively, with 16 bases between them.

The chain employs TRBV5-1 and TRBJ1-3; 9 positions match TRBD1. Germline V lookup: CDR1 SGHRS, CDR2 YFSETQ. The trim removed 4 bases at V and 4 bases at J, leaving 12 bases unmatched. CDR3 length equals 17 residues. CDR3 nucleotide sequence: TGCGCCAGCAGCGAACAGGGGGCAATAAGGGAAGGAAACACCATATATTTT. Translation: CASSEQGAIREGNTIYF.

This clone was recorded a few times. The chain joins TRBV10-3 to TRBJ1-3; unclear D gene. CDR1 and CDR2 from the germline V gene are ENHRY and SYGVKD. Trimming removed 4 bases from V and 2 bases from J, with 6 bases in between. The length of the CDR3 is 13 residues. The CDR3 region has the DNA TGTGCCATCAGTGCGGTTGCTGGAAACACCATATATTTT. Protein sequence: CAISAVAGNTIYF.

This clone was counted between two and nine times. V is TRBV10-3 and J is TRBJ1-1; 8 bases are shared with TRBD1. This CDR3 region has 16 residues. The germline CDR1 and CDR2 sequences are ENHRY and SYGVKD. Written as DNA, the CDR3 is TGTACCACCCAAGGACAGGGAAATTCCATGAACACTGAAGCTTTCTTT. Its translation is CTTQGQGNSMNTEAFF.

V is TRBV7-2 and J is TRBJ2-5; 8 positions match TRBD1. Per the germline V gene, CDR1 is SGHTA and CDR2 is FQGNSA. The junction had 7 bases not matched to a gene; V was cut back by 6 bases and J by 4 bases. The CDR3 consists of 14 residues. In DNA form, the CDR3 reads TGTGCCAGCAGTCAACAGGGGGGCCTAGAGACCCAGTACTTC. Its translation is CASSQQGGLETQYF. Supplemented by reference TRBV7-2 and TRBJ2-5, the full variable domain reads GAGVSQSPSNKVTEKGKDVELRCDPISGHTALYWYRQSLGQGLEFLIYFQGNSAPDKSGLPSDRFSAERTGGSVSTLTIQRTQQEDSAVYLCASSQQGGLETQYFGPGTRLLVL.

This chain links TRBV13 with TRBJ1-2; TRBD1 aligns across 7 bases. The germline V gene has CDR1 PRHDT and CDR2 FYEKMQ (reference sequence). CDR3 length: 14 residues. Germline trimming cut 1 base from V and 13 bases from J; bases unmatched to any gene: 12. The CDR3 bases are TGTGCCAGCAGCTTAGACAGGGGATCAAATCAAGGCACCTTC. Amino acids: CASSLDRGSNQGTF.

This clone was detected only a few times. The V and J genes are TRBV7-9 and TRBJ1-3, with D unclear. Germline CDR1 SEHNR, CDR2 FQNEAQ (reference sequence). The CDR3 loop spans 14 amino acids. The ends were cut back, 1 base at V and 2 bases at J, with 6 bases in the middle. The CDR3 spells CASSLGETGNTIYF. In DNA form, the CDR3 reads TGTGCCAGCAGCTTAGGGGAGACTGGAAACACCATATATTTT.

This clone was observed a handful of times. The chain links TRBV5-1 to TRBJ1-5; the D gene is possibly TRBD1 (5 bases). This CDR3 comprises 13 residues. Trimming removed 0 bases at V and 5 bases at J, with 6 bases between. Germline V lookup: CDR1 SGHRS, CDR2 YFSETQ. As DNA, the CDR3 is TGCGCCAGCAGCTTGGGCAGGGATCAGCCCCAGCATTTT. This gives the protein CASSLGRDQPQHF.

V and J are TRBV7-2 and TRBJ2-7; D is possibly TRBD2 (5 bases). Germline CDR1 reads SGHTA; CDR2 reads FQGNSA. This CDR3 has 15 residues. V was trimmed by 5 bases and J by 2 bases, leaving 16 bases between them. The DNA for the CDR3 is TGTGCCAGCAGCCGCCTACTAGGACGGCCCTACGAGCAGTACTTC. Its protein is CASSRLLGRPYEQYF.

V is TRBV28 and J is TRBJ1-1, with 7 bases fitting TRBD1. Germline CDR1 and CDR2: MDHEN and SYDVKM. J gave up 10 bases and V 7 bases, and 12 bases lay outside the gene matches. The CDR3 runs 13 residues. The CDR3 sequence is CASTDNYRGGAFF. As DNA, the CDR3 is TGTGCCAGCACCGATAACTACAGGGGTGGAGCTTTCTTT.

This clone was counted between two and nine times. The chain uses TRBV27 and TRBJ2-7; 11 bases are a match to TRBD2. CDR1 is MNHEY and CDR2 is SMNVEV in the germline V gene (reference sequence). The V and J ends lost 2 bases and 6 bases, in that order; junction bases with no gene match: 6. CDR3 length: 15 residues. Here the CDR3 DNA reads TGTGCCAGCAGTTTAAATGGGCTAGCGGGAGGCGAGCAGTACTTC. Translating gives CASSLNGLAGGEQYF.

J is TRBJ2-3 and V is TRBV5-1; D perhaps matches TRBD1 (5 bases). Germline V gives CDR1 SGHRS, CDR2 YFSETQ. The CDR3 is made up of 14 amino acids. V lost 5 bases and J lost 0, with 10 bases in between. The CDR3 DNA follows: TGCGCCAGCAGGGCTGACAGAAGCACAGATACGCAGTATTTT. The encoded protein is CASRADRSTDTQYF.

This clone has only a few counts. The CDR3 sequence is CASSLTGTSDRDEQYF. CDR3 coding DNA: TGTGCCAGCAGCTTAACGGGGACTAGCGATAGGGACGAGCAGTACTTC. This chain uses TRBV7-3 with TRBJ2-7; 10 nucleotides line up with TRBD2. J gave up 5 bases and V 0 bases, and 7 bases lay outside the gene matches. CDR3 length equals 16 residues. Per the germline V gene, CDR1 is SGHTA and CDR2 is FQGTGA.